The clone carrying this TCR beta chain was counted between two and nine times. The CDR3 has 14 residues. V was trimmed by 0 bases and J by 2 bases, leaving 7 bases between them. Germline CDR1 is SGDLS and CDR2 is YYNGEE. The blood sample predates any ophthalmopathy symptoms, coming from first hyperthyroidism diagnosis. PBMCs were derived from under 13 ml fresh peripheral blood. Amplification of TCR beta CDR3 regions used RNA as the template. The HTBI primer set drove a first-round RT-PCR of the TCR CDR3. TCRdb independently ran MiXCR on the multiplex PCR reads; one entry per CDR3 protein. The sample shows around 290,000 distinct CDR3 sequences, approximately 12% of them seen only once. The sample is drawn from a study of T cells in Graves' hyperthyroidism and ophthalmopathy.

The TCR comes from a woman under 40 with Graves' hyperthyroidism that later progressed to Graves' ophthalmopathy. Specimen: blood. The gene calls are TRBV9 and TRBJ2-3; D unresolved. Written as DNA, the CDR3 is TGTGCCAGCAGCGTAGCTATTTCCACAGATACGCAGTATTTT. The encoded protein is CASSVAISTDTQYF.